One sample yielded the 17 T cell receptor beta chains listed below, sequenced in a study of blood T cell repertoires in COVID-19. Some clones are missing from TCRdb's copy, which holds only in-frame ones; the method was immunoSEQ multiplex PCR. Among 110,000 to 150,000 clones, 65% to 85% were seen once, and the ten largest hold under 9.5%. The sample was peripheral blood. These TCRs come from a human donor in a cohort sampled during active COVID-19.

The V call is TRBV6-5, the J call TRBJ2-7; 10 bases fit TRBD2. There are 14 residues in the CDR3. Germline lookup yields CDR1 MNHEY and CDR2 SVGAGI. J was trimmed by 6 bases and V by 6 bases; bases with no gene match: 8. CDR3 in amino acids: CASSRQAGGREQYF. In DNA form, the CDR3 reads TGTGCCAGCAGCCGCCAAGCGGGGGGGCGCGAGCAGTACTTC.

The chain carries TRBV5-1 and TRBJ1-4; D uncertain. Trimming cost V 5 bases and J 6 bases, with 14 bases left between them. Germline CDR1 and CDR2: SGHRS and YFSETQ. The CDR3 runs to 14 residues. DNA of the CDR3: TGCGCCAGCAGGCCGGAGATGGTCGATGAAAAACTGTTTTTT. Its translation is CASRPEMVDEKLFF. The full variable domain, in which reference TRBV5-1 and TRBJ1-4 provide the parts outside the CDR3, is KAGVTQTPRYLIKTRGQQVTLSCSPISGHRSVSWYQQTPGQGLQFLFEYFSETQRNKGNFPGRFSGRQFSNSRSEMNVSTLELGDSALYLCASRPEMVDEKLFFGSGTQLSVL.

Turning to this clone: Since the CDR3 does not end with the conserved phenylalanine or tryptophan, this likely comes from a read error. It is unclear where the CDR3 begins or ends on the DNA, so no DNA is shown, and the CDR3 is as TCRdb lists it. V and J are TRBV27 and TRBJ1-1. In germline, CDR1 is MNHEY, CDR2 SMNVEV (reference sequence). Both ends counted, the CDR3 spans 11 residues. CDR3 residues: CASSPRPVYLK.

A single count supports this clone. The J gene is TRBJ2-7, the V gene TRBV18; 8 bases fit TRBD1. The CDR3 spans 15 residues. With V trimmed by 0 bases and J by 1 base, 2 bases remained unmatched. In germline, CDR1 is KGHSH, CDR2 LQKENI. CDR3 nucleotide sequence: TGTGCCAGCTCACCACCAAGGACAGGGTCCTACGAGCAGTACTTC. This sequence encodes CASSPPRTGSYEQYF.

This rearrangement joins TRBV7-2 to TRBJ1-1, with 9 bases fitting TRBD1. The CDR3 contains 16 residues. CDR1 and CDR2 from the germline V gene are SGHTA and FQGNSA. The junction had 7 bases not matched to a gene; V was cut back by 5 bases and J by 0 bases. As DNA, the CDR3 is TGTGCCAGCAGCCCACAGGGGGCCTATATGAACACTGAAGCTTTCTTT. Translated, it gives CASSPQGAYMNTEAFF.

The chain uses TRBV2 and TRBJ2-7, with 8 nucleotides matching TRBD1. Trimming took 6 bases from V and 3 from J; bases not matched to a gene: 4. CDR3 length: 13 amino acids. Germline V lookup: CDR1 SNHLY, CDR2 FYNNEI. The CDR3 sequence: CASRGTGIYEQYF. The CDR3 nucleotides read TGTGCCAGCAGAGGGACAGGTATCTACGAGCAGTACTTC.

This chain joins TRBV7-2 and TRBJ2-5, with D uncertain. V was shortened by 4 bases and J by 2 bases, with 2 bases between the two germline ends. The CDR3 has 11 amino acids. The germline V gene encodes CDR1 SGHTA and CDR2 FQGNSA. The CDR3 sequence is CASSSQETQYF. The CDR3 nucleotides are TGTGCCAGCAGCTCACAAGAGACCCAGTACTTC.

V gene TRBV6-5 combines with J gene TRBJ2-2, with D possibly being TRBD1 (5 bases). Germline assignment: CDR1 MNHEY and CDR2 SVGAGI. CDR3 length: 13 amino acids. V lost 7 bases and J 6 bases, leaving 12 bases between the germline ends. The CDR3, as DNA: TGTGCCAGCACCAGGGTAGGGGCCGGGGAGCTGTTTTTT. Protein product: CASTRVGAGELFF.

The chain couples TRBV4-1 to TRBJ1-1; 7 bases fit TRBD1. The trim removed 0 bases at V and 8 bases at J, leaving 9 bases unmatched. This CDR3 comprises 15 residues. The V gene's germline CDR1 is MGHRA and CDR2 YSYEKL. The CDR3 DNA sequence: TGCGCCAGCAGCCAAGATCCTAGGGGGCGGAGGGAAGCTTTCTTT. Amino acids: CASSQDPRGRREAFF.

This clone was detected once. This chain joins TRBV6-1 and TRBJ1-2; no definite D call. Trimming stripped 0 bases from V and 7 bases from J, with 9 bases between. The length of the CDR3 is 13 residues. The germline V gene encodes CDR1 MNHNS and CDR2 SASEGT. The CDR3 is CASSEASRGGYTF. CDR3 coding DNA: TGTGCCAGCAGTGAAGCCTCCCGGGGTGGCTACACCTTC.

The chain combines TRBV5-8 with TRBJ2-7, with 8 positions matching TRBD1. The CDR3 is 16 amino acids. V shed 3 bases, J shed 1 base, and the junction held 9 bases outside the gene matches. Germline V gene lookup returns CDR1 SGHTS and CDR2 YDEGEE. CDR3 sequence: CASSYSPDRDSYEQYF. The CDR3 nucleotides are TGTGCCAGCAGCTACTCGCCGGACAGGGATTCCTACGAGCAGTACTTC. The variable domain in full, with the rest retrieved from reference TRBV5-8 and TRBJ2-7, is EAGVTQSPTHLIKTRGQQATLRCSPISGHTSVYWYQQALGLGLQFLLWYDEGEERNRGNFPPRFSGRQFPNYSSELNVNALELEDSALYLCASSYSPDRDSYEQYFGPGTRLTVT.

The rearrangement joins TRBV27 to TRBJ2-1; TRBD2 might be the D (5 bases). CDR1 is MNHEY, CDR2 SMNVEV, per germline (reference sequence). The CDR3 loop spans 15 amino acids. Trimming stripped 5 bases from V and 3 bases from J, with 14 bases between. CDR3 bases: TGTGCCAGCAGTATCCTCGGGGTGAACTACAATGAGCAGTTCTTC. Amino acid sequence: CASSILGVNYNEQFF.

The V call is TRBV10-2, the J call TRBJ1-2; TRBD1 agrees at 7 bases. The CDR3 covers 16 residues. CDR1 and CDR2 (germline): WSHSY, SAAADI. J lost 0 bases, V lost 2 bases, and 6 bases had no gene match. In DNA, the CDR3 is TGCGCCAGCAGTGAGGTTTATGGGACAGCTAACTATGGCTACACCTTC. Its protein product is CASSEVYGTANYGYTF.

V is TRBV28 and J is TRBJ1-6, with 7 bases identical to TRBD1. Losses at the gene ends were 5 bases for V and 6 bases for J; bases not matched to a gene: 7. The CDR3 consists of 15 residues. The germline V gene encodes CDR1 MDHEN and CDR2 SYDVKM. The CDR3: CASSPPQGGNSPLHF. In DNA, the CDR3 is TGTGCCAGCAGTCCGCCCCAGGGGGGTAATTCACCCCTCCACTTT.

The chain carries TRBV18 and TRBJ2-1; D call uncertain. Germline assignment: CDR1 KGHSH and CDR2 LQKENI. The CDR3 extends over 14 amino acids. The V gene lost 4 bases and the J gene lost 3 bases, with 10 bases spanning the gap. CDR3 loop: CASSLSNSYNEQFF. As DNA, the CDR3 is TGTGCCAGCTCACTAAGTAACAGCTACAATGAGCAGTTCTTC.

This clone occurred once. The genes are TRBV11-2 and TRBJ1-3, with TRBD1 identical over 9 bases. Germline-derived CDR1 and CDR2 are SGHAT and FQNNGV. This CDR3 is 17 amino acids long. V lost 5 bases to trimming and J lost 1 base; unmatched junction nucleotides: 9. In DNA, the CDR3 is TGTGCCAGCAGCCCAGCTACAGGGGGCCCTTCTGGAAACACCATATATTTT. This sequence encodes CASSPATGGPSGNTIYF. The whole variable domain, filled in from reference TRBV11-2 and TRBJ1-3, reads EAGVAQSPRYKIIEKRQSVAFWCNPISGHATLYWYQQILGQGPKLLIQFQNNGVVDDSQLPKDRFSAERLKGVDSTLKIQPAKLEDSAVYLCASSPATGGPSGNTIYFGEGSWLTVV.

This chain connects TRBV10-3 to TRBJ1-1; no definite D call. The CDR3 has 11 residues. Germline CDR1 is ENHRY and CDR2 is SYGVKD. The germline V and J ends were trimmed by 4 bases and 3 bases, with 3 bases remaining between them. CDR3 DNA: TGTGCCATCAGTGCGGACACTGAAGCTTTCTTT. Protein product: CAISADTEAFF.